The TCR beta chain described here comes from a study of T cells after yellow fever vaccination. Turning to the study itself: Any fraction with a low cell number was prepared using SMART-Seq v4 Ultra Low Input.

Concerning this clonotype itself: The target antigen is unknown.

General observations from the study: Peaking faster, on day 5 versus 15, the secondary response was nonetheless weaker. Contamination of FACS-sorted repertoires by abundant clonotypes from the bulk population could occur.

CDR1 and CDR2 from the germline V gene are SNHLY and FYNNEI. The CDR3 is 13 residues long. With 2 bases removed from V and 6 bases from J, the gap between germline ends came to 11 bases. UMIs and a universal primer site were added when TCR cDNA was made by 5'RACE template switching. TCRdb recomputed calls from the 5' RACE reads with MiXCR, one row per CDR3 protein. Here the sample spans under 550,000 distinct CDR3 sequences, 20% to 25% being singletons. This sequence originates from a man aged 18 to 29 who received the YFV17D yellow fever vaccine. The sample consisted of PBMCs, taken approximately 20 days after the first yellow fever vaccination. The chain recombines TRBV2 with TRBJ2-7; D unclear. DNA of the CDR3: TGTGCCAGCAGTGAAAGTTGGTTTCCCGAGCAGTACTTC. Residues: CASSESWFPEQYF.